This T cell receptor (beta chain) was observed in a study of a mutant IDH1 vaccine in newly diagnosed glioma. The CDR3 covers 14 residues. Germline V gene sequence: CDR1 SGHNT, CDR2 YYREEE (reference sequence). Trimming removed 1 base at V and 0 bases at J, with 8 bases between. Remarks on this clone: Its antigen is unidentified.

The time point was: week 35, safety follow-up. Vaccination used 300 ug of mutant IDH1 20-mer peptide per dose, with topical imiquimod. Each of the donors came in with new WHO grade 3 or 4 astrocytomas that were IDH1-mutant and ATRX-lost. The repertoire was sequenced with immunoSEQ multiplex PCR; TCRdb's copy has only in-frame clones and lacks some. Of approximately 47,000 clones in the sample, 88% are singletons; the top ten hold around 6%. This receptor was obtained from a woman aged 40 to 49 with glioma. The rearrangement joins TRBV5-4 to TRBJ2-7, with D tentatively TRBD2 (5 bases). Material: PBMCs, obtained from a glioma patient whose treatment included an IDH1 peptide vaccine. In DNA, the CDR3 is TGTGCCAGCAGCTTGACCGGGAACTCCTACGAGCAGTACTTC. This translates into CASSLTGNSYEQYF.